This T cell receptor (beta chain) comes out of a study of cytomegalovirus exposure and HLA in healthy donors. General observations from the study: It was confirmed in vitro that a few of the CMV-associated chains were specific for CMV antigens. As a later analysis showed, a missense DCLRE1C variant was linked to trimming of TCR beta V- and J-genes.

Amplification used 60 Vbeta primers and 13 Jbeta primers. Under the authors' procedure: The count from a later analysis was some 80 million unique TCR beta chains, some 9.9 million of them shared. Assay used: immunoSEQ multiplex PCR; TCRdb lists only in-frame clones, some missing. V and J calls and clone size are given by that table; D and trimming were obtained from the DNA. The sample holds 210,000 or so clones, approximately 80% seen once. The CDR3 runs 14 residues. CDR1 SGHVS and CDR2 FNYEAQ come from the germline V gene. Trimming removed 5 bases at V and 0 bases at J, with 9 bases between. Regarding this clone: The antigen is undetermined.

Sequenced sample: PBMCs. The sequence was obtained from a girl aged 2 to 10 in good health and CMV-seronegative. This sequence joins TRBV7-6 and TRBJ2-3; D call uncertain. The DNA of the CDR3 is TGTGCCAGCAGCGTAGGAGCTAGCACAGATACGCAGTATTTT. Amino acid sequence: CASSVGASTDTQYF. Full variable domain (remainder filled in from reference TRBV7-6 and TRBJ2-3): GAGVSQSPRYKVTKRGQDVALRCDPISGHVSLYWYRQALGQGPEFLTYFNYEAQQDKSGLPNDRFSAERPEGSISTLTIQRTEQRDSAMYRCASSVGASTDTQYFGPGTRLTVL.